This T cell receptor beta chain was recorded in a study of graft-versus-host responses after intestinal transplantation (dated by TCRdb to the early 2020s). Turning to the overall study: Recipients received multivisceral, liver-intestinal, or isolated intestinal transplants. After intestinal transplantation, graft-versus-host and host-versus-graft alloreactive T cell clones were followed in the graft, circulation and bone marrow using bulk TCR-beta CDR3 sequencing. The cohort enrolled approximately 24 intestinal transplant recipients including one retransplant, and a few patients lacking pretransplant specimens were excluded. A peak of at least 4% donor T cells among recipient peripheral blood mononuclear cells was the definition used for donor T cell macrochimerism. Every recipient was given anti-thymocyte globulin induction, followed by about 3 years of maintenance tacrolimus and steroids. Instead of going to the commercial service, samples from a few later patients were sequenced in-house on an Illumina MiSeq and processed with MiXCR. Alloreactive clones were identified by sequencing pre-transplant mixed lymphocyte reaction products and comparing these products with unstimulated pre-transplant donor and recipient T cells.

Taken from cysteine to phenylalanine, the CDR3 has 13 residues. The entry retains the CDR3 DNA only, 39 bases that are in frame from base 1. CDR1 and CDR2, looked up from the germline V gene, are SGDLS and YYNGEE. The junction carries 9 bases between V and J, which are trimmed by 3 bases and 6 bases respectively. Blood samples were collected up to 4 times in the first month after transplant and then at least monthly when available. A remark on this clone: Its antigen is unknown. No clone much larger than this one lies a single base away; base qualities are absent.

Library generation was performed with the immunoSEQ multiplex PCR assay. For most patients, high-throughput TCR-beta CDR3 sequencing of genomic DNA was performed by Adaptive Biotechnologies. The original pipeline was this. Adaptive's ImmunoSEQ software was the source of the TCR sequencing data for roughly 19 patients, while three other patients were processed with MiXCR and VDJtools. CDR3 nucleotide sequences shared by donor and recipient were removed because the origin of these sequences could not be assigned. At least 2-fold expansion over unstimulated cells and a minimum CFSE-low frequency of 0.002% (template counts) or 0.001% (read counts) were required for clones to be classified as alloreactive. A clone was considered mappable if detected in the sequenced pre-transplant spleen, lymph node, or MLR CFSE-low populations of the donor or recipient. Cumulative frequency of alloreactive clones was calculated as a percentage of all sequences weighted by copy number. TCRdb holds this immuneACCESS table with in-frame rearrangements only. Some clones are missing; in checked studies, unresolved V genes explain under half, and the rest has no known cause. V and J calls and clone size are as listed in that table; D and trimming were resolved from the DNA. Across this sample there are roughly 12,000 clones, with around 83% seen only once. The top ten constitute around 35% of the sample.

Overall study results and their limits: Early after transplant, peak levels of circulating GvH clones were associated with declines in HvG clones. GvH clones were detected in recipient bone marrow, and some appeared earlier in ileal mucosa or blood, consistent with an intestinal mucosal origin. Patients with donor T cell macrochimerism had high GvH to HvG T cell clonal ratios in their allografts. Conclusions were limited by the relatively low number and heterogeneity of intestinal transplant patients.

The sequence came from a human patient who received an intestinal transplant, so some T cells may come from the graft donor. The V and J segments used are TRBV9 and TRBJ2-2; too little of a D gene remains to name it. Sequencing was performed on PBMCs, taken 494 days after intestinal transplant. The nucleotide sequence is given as TGTGCCAGCAGCGGCATAATGGCCGGGGAGCTGTTTTTT. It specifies CASSGIMAGELFF.